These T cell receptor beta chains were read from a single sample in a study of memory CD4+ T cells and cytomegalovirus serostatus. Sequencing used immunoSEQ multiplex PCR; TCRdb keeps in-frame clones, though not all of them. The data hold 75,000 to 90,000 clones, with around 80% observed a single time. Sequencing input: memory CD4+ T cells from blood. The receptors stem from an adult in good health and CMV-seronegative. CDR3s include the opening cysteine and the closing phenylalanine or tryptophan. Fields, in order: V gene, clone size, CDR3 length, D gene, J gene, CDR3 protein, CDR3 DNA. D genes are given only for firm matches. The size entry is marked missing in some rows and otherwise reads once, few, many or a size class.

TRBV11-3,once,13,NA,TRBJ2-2,CASSLERAGELFF,TGTGCCAGCAGCTTAGAGAGGGCCGGGGAGCTGTTTTTT
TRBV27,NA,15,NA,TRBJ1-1,CASSLEWSGRTEAFF,TGTGCCAGCAGTTTAGAGTGGTCAGGGCGCACTGAAGCTTTCTTT
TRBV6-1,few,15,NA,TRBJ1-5,CASTTTGRSNQPQHF,TGTGCCAGCACTACAACGGGAAGAAGCAATCAGCCCCAGCATTTT
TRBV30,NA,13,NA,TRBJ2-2,CAWSVREAGELFF,TGTGCCTGGAGTGTCCGGGAAGCCGGGGAGCTGTTTTTT
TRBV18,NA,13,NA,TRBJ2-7,CASSPGTSYEQYF,TGTGCCAGCTCACCAGGGACATCTTACGAGCAGTACTTC
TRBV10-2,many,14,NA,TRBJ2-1,CASSDGVGYNEQFF,TGCGCCAGCAGTGATGGCGTGGGGTACAATGAGCAGTTCTTC
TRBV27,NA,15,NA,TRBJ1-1,CASSSSPLTNTEAFF,TGTGCCAGCAGTTCTAGTCCTTTGACGAACACTGAAGCTTTCTTT
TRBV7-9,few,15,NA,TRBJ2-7,CASSRRVVGSYEQYF,TGTGCCAGCAGCCGCCGGGTGGTCGGCTCCTACGAGCAGTACTTC
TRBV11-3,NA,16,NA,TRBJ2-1,CASSLGFGGGLNEQFF,TGTGCCAGCAGCTTAGGGTTTGGGGGGGGCTTAAATGAGCAGTTCTTC
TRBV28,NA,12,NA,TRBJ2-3,CASRGFLDTQYF,TGTGCCAGCAGGGGGTTTTTGGATACGCAGTATTTT
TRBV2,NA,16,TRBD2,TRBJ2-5,CASSETSGGLQETQYF,TGTGCCAGCAGTGAGACTAGCGGGGGCCTCCAAGAGACCCAGTACTTC
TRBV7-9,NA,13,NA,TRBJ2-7,CASSLADKTEQYF,TGTGCCAGCAGCTTAGCCGACAAGACCGAGCAGTACTTC
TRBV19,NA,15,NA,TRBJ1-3,CASESIRGSGNTIYF,TGTGCCAGCGAGTCGATCCGGGGCTCTGGAAACACCATATATTTT
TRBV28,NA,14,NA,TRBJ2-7,CASSNPGRAYEQYF,TGTGCCAGCAGTAACCCCGGCAGGGCCTACGAGCAGTACTTC
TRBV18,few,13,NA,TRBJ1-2,CASSPETDYGYTF,TGTGCCAGCTCACCAGAGACAGACTATGGCTACACCTTC
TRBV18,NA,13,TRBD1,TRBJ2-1,CASSLGQGDEQFF,TGTGCCAGCTCACTGGGACAGGGCGATGAGCAGTTCTTC
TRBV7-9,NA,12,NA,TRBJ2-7,CASSLELGEQYF,TGTGCCAGCAGCTTAGAACTCGGCGAGCAGTACTTC
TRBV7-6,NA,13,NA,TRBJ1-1,CASSLERGTEAFF,TGTGCCAGCAGCTTAGAAAGGGGCACTGAAGCTTTCTTT
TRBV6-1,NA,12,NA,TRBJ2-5,CASSRLGETQYF,TGTGCCAGCAGTCGACTAGGAGAGACCCAGTACTTC
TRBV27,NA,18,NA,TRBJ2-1,CASSLFRKDRSGVHEQFF,TGTGCCAGCAGTTTATTTAGGAAGGACCGGTCTGGTGTCCATGAGCAGTTCTTC
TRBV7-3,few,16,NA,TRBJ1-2,CASSPAASQGGRGYTF,TGTGCCAGCAGCCCCGCAGCCTCCCAGGGCGGTCGGGGCTACACCTTC
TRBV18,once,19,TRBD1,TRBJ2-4,CASSLRTGDRVGTKNIQYF,TGTGCCAGCTCACTCAGGACAGGGGATCGGGTCGGGACCAAAAACATTCAGTACTTC
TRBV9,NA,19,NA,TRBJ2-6,CASSVEGKGWFSGANVLTF,TGTGCCAGCAGCGTAGAAGGAAAAGGGTGGTTCTCTGGGGCCAACGTCCTGACTTTC
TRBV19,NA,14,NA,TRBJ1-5,CASAGWYDNQPQHF,TGTGCCAGCGCAGGGTGGTACGACAATCAGCCCCAGCATTTT
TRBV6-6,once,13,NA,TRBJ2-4,CASSLSRADIQYF,TGTGCCAGCAGTTTATCAAGGGCGGACATTCAGTACTTC
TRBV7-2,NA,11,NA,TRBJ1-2,CASSLGGGYTF,TGTGCCAGCAGCTTAGGGGGTGGCTACACCTTC
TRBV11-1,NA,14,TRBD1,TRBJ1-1,CASSPDRSNTEAFF,TGTGCCAGCAGCCCGGACAGGTCGAACACTGAAGCTTTCTTT
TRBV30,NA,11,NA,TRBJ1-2,CAWSGVEGYTF,TGTGCCTGGAGTGGGGTAGAGGGCTACACCTTC
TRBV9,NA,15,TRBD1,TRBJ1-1,CASSVVGQVGTEAFF,TGTGCCAGCAGCGTAGTGGGACAGGTGGGCACTGAAGCTTTCTTT
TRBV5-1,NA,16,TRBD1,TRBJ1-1,CASSLGQGALNTEAFF,TGCGCCAGCAGCTTAGGACAGGGGGCCCTGAACACTGAAGCTTTCTTT
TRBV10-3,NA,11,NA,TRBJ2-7,CAISDLYEQYF,TGTGCCATCAGTGACCTATACGAGCAGTACTTC
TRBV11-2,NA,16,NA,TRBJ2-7,CASSSLRRAGTYEQYF,TGTGCCAGCAGCTCCCTTCGTCGGGCGGGAACTTACGAGCAGTACTTC
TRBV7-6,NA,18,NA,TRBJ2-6,CASSLKGRTVSGANVLTF,TGTGCCAGCAGCTTAAAGGGACGAACTGTCTCTGGGGCCAACGTCCTGACTTTC